Each of the 16 T cell receptor beta chains below was sequenced from the same sample in a study of CD8 T cells in Susac syndrome. Reverse transcription of roughly 0.5 to 1 ug RNA used random hexamers. TCRdb fed the immunoSEQ multiplex PCR reads into MiXCR, producing one record per CDR3 protein. The sample has 150,000 to 180,000 distinct CDR3 sequences, over 95% seen once. The specimen was CD8+ T cells from PBMCs. Receptor source: a human donor with multiple sclerosis.

V usage is TRBV12-3 or TRBV12-4 and J usage is TRBJ1-5; D is unresolved. The CDR3 has 16 residues. Trimming shortened V by 6 bases and J by 3 bases, and 18 bases separated the two germline ends. The DNA of the CDR3 is TGTGCCAGCAGAATCGCGGACCCTATGGTCAATCAGCCCCAGCATTTT. Residues: CASRIADPMVNQPQHF.

The chain recombines TRBV25-1 with TRBJ1-6; D gene uncertain. There are 13 residues in the CDR3. Germline V CDR1 and CDR2: MGHDK, SYGVNS. The ends were cut back, 2 bases at V and 3 bases at J, with 2 bases in the middle. The CDR3: CASSEVYNSPLHF. CDR3 bases: TGTGCCAGCAGTGAAGTCTATAATTCACCCCTCCACTTT. Complete variable domain (other parts from reference TRBV25-1 and TRBJ1-6): EADIYQTPRYLVIGTGKKITLECSQTMGHDKMYWYQQDPGMELHLIHYSYGVNSTEKGDLSSESTVSRIRTEHFPLTLESARPSHTSQYLCASSEVYNSPLHFGNGTRLTVT.

The chain uses TRBV29-1 and TRBJ2-5; D is perhaps TRBD2 (6 bases). Trimming pared 7 bases from V and 4 bases from J, leaving 13 bases between. There are 12 residues in the CDR3. The germline V gene has CDR1 SQVTM and CDR2 ANQGSEA. CDR3 in amino acids: CSAWGVGETQYF. CDR3 nucleotides: TGCAGCGCCTGGGGGGTTGGAGAGACCCAGTACTTC.

The chain carries TRBV20-1 and TRBJ1-2, with D possibly matching TRBD1 (5 bases). V lost 3 bases and J 1 base, leaving 12 bases between the germline ends. Germline V lookup: CDR1 DFQATT, CDR2 SNEGSKA (reference sequence). CDR3 length: 14 amino acids. CDR3 protein: CSARGRQSNYGYTF. DNA for the CDR3: TGCAGTGCTAGGGGAAGACAGAGTAACTATGGCTACACCTTC.

The V gene is TRBV29-1, the J gene TRBJ2-3; TRBD2 agrees at 7 bases. CDR1 and CDR2 (germline): SQVTM, ANQGSEA. Germline trimming cut 3 bases from V and 4 bases from J; bases unmatched to any gene: 4. CDR3 size: 13 residues. The CDR3 nucleotides are TGCAGCGTTGAGCGGGGGTTGTCAGATACGCAGTATTTT. It encodes CSVERGLSDTQYF.

V gene TRBV27 combines with J gene TRBJ2-3; D gene uncertain. This CDR3 spans 12 amino acids. V was cut by 3 bases and J by 2 bases, with 3 bases left in between. The V gene's germline CDR1 is MNHEY and CDR2 SMNVEV (reference sequence). CDR3 DNA: TGTGCCAGCAGTTTGTACACAGATACGCAGTATTTT. Encoded protein: CASSLYTDTQYF.

The J gene is TRBJ2-7, the V gene TRBV28; possible D gene TRBD1, 5 bases. The ends were cut back, 6 bases at V and 6 bases at J, with 15 bases in the middle. Germline assignment: CDR1 MDHEN and CDR2 SYDVKM. The CDR3 spans 13 residues. The CDR3 bases are TGTGCCAGCAGCCAGGGTTACGTAGGCGAGCAGTACTTC. Encoded protein: CASSQGYVGEQYF.

J is TRBJ1-1 and V is TRBV7-9, with TRBD1 matching 7 bases. In germline, CDR1 is SEHNR, CDR2 FQNEAQ (reference sequence). The CDR3 is 13 residues long. V was clipped by 1 base and J by 9 bases; unmatched bases: 5. The CDR3 spells CASSLDRGRKAFF. CDR3 nucleotide sequence: TGTGCCAGCAGCTTAGACAGGGGCAGAAAAGCTTTCTTT.

The CDR3 coding sequence is TGCAGTGCTAGGCTGGGTCTTGTGAACACTGAAGCTTTCTTT. Translating gives CSARLGLVNTEAFF. The chain carries TRBV20-1 and TRBJ1-1; D uncertain. Germline values: CDR1 DFQATT, CDR2 SNEGSKA (reference sequence). Trimming left V 3 bases short and J 0 bases short, with 11 bases between. The length of the CDR3 is 14 residues.

This clonotype has a single count. The rearrangement uses TRBV13 and TRBJ2-3; D is ambiguous. From germline, CDR1 is PRHDT and CDR2 FYEKMQ (reference sequence). Trimming removed 4 bases at V and 6 bases at J, with 11 bases between. CDR3 size: 13 residues. CDR3 sequence: CASSSVSQDTQYF. As DNA, the CDR3 is TGTGCCAGCAGCTCCGTTAGCCAGGATACGCAGTATTTT.

The J gene is TRBJ2-4, the V gene TRBV29-1; no clear D gene. V shed 1 base and J shed 2 bases, with 9 bases lying between them. This CDR3 is 14 amino acids long. Germline CDR1 reads SQVTM; CDR2 reads ANQGSEA. This CDR3 reads CSVEGGYTKNIQYF. DNA of the CDR3: TGCAGCGTTGAAGGAGGTTATACCAAAAACATTCAGTACTTC.

This sequence joins TRBV29-1 and TRBJ2-1, with D unclear. V was clipped by 8 bases and J by 6 bases, with 17 bases between them. The length of the CDR3 is 13 residues. Germline lookup yields CDR1 SQVTM and CDR2 ANQGSEA. CDR3: CSSTQTWLNEQFF. As DNA, the CDR3 is TGCAGCTCCACACAAACATGGCTCAATGAGCAGTTCTTC.

The table lists this clonotype with a count of one. The chain employs TRBV9 and TRBJ1-2; 9 positions match TRBD1. In germline, CDR1 is SGDLS, CDR2 YYNGEE. V lost 0 bases, J lost 2 bases, and 5 bases stayed unmatched. The length of the CDR3 is 16 residues. In DNA form, the CDR3 reads TGTGCCAGCAGCGTAGATGAACAGGGGGCGAACTATGGCTACACCTTC. Translated: CASSVDEQGANYGYTF.

The chain carries TRBV29-1 and TRBJ1-1, with 7 bases matching TRBD1. The germline CDR1 and CDR2 sequences are SQVTM and ANQGSEA. With V trimmed by 4 bases and J by 4 bases, 9 bases remained unmatched. There are 14 residues in the CDR3. The CDR3 sequence is CSVGVGRGATEAFF. The CDR3 bases are TGCAGCGTTGGGGTTGGCAGGGGGGCCACTGAAGCTTTCTTT. Variable domain in full (rest from reference TRBV29-1 and TRBJ1-1): SAVISQKPSRDICQRGTSLTIQCQVDSQVTMMFWYRQQPGQSLTLIATANQGSEATYESGFVIDKFPISRPNLTFSTLTVSNMSPEDSSIYLCSVGVGRGATEAFFGQGTRLTVV.

The chain links TRBV30 to TRBJ1-2, with D unclear. Per germline, CDR1 GTSNPN and CDR2 SVGIG (reference sequence). The length of the CDR3 is 14 residues. V was cut by 0 bases and J by 7 bases, with 15 bases left in between. Here the CDR3 DNA reads TGTGCCTGGAGTGTACTCAAGGGAATGGCTGGCTACACCTTC. Its protein is CAWSVLKGMAGYTF.

This chain links TRBV3-1 with TRBJ2-3; a possible D gene is TRBD2 (7 bases). Looked up from germline, CDR1 is LGHDT and CDR2 is YNNKEL (reference sequence). The CDR3 totals 15 residues. The ends were cut back, 6 bases at V and 4 bases at J, with 17 bases in the middle. The CDR3 here is CASSPGWGGADTQYF. CDR3 nucleotide sequence: TGTGCCAGCAGTCCTGGTTGGGGGGGCGCAGATACGCAGTATTTT.